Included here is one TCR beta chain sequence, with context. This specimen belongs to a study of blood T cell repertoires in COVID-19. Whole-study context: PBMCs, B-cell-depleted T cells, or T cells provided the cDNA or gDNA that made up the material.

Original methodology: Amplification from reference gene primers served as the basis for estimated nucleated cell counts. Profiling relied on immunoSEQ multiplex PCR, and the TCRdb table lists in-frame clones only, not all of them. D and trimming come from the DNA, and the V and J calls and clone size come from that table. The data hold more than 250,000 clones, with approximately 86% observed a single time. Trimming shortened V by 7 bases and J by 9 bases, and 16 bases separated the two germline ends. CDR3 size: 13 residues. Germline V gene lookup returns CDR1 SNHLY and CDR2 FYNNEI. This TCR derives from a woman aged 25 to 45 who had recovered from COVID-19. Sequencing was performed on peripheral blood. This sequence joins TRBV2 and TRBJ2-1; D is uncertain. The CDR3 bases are TGTGCCAGCAATCGAGCACTGATGGTTGAGCAGTTCTTC. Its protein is CASNRALMVEQFF.